These 8 T cell receptor beta chains were all obtained from the same sample, sequenced in a study of CD8 T cells in Susac syndrome. Random hexamers primed reverse transcription of about 0.45 to 1 ug RNA. TCRdb redid the calling of the immunoSEQ multiplex PCR reads with MiXCR, one entry per CDR3 protein. Among approximately 120,000 distinct CDR3 sequences listed, around 95% were seen once. The sample was CD8+ T cells from PBMCs. Source of these receptors: a human donor with Susac syndrome.

This clonotype was observed a single time. The gene calls are TRBV2 and TRBJ2-4, with D possibly matching TRBD1 (5 bases). From germline, CDR1 is SNHLY and CDR2 FYNNEI. CDR3 length equals 14 residues. V dropped 5 bases and J dropped 0 bases, with 8 bases sitting between them. The CDR3 loop reads CASSSTEAKNIQYF. The CDR3 coding sequence is TGTGCCAGCAGTTCGACAGAAGCCAAAAACATTCAGTACTTC.

This sequence joins TRBV3-1 and TRBJ2-1, with D possibly being TRBD2 (6 bases). The CDR3 covers 18 residues. The V gene lost 1 base and the J gene lost 3 bases, with 19 bases spanning the gap. Germline CDR1 and CDR2: LGHDT and YNNKEL (reference sequence). The CDR3 here is CASSQVCTVTRDYNEQFF. The CDR3 DNA follows: TGTGCCAGCAGCCAAGTGTGCACCGTGACTAGGGACTACAATGAGCAGTTCTTC.

The rearrangement joins TRBV6-4 to TRBJ2-7, with TRBD1 matching over 9 bases. CDR1 and CDR2 (germline): MRHNA, SNTAGT. This CDR3 has 16 amino acids. Unmatched junction bases numbered 13, after V lost 6 bases and J lost 4 bases. DNA for the CDR3: TGTGCCAGCAGCTCGCGGGACAGGGATGGGAAGTACGAGCAGTACTTC. Translating it yields CASSSRDRDGKYEQYF.

V gene TRBV29-1 combines with J gene TRBJ2-1; 9 positions agree with TRBD2. This CDR3 is 12 amino acids long. The junction had 5 bases not matched to a gene; V was cut back by 7 bases and J by 7 bases. CDR1 is SQVTM and CDR2 is ANQGSEA in the germline V gene. The CDR3 region has the DNA TGCAGCGCTTGGACTAGCGAAAATGAGCAGTTCTTC. This translates into CSAWTSENEQFF.

The chain joins TRBV5-6 to TRBJ1-1; D possibly corresponds to TRBD1 (5 bases). The CDR3 runs to 14 residues. The germline gives CDR1 SGHDT, CDR2 YYEEEE. Trimming pared 5 bases from V and 3 bases from J, leaving 14 bases between. This chain's CDR3 is CASSPGTVDTEAFF. The CDR3 DNA is TGTGCCAGCAGTCCCGGGACCGTAGACACTGAAGCTTTCTTT.

V gene TRBV30 combines with J gene TRBJ2-7; 8 bases are a match to TRBD2. Germline assignment: CDR1 GTSNPN and CDR2 SVGIG (reference sequence). V gave up 6 bases and J gave up 2 bases; unmatched junction bases: 6. The CDR3 runs to 13 residues. The CDR3 here is CACREGRAYEQYF. The CDR3 coding sequence is TGTGCCTGCCGGGAGGGGAGGGCCTACGAGCAGTACTTC.

The V call is TRBV30, the J call TRBJ1-4, with TRBD1 matching over 8 bases. V was pared by 5 bases and J by 6 bases, with 5 bases of the junction left unmatched. Germline loops: CDR1 GTSNPN, CDR2 SVGIG (reference sequence). The CDR3 sequence is 13 residues long. The CDR3 DNA reads as TGTGCCTGGGCGACAGGGGTTGATGAAAAACTGTTTTTT. Translating gives CAWATGVDEKLFF.

This chain uses TRBV7-8 with TRBJ2-6; D gene ambiguous. This CDR3 region has 16 residues. Germline V CDR1 and CDR2: SGHVS, FQNEAQ. The ends were cut back, 0 bases at V and 1 base at J, with 7 bases in the middle. For the CDR3, the DNA is TGTGCCAGCAGCTTAGCGCCTGTTTCTGGGGCCAACGTCCTGACTTTC. It is translated as CASSLAPVSGANVLTF.